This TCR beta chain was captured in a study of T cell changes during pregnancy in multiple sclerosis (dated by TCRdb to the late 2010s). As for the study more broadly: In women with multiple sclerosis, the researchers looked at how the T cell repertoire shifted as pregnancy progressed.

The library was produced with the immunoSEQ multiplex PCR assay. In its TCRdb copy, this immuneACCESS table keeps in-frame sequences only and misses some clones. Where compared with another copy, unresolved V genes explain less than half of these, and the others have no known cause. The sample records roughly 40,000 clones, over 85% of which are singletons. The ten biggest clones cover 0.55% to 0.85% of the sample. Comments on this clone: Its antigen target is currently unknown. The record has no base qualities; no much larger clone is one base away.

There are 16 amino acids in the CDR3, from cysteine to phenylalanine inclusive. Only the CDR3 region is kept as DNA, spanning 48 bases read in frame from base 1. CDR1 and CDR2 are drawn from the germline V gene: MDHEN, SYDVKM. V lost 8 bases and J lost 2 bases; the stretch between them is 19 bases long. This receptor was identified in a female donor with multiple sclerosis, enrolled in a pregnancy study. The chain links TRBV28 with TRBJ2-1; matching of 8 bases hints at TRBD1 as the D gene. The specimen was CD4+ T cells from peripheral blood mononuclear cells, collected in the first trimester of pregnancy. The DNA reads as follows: TGTGCCAGCTGGGGAGGGGGGACAGGACCCTACAATGAGCAGTTCTTC. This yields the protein CASWGGGTGPYNEQFF.